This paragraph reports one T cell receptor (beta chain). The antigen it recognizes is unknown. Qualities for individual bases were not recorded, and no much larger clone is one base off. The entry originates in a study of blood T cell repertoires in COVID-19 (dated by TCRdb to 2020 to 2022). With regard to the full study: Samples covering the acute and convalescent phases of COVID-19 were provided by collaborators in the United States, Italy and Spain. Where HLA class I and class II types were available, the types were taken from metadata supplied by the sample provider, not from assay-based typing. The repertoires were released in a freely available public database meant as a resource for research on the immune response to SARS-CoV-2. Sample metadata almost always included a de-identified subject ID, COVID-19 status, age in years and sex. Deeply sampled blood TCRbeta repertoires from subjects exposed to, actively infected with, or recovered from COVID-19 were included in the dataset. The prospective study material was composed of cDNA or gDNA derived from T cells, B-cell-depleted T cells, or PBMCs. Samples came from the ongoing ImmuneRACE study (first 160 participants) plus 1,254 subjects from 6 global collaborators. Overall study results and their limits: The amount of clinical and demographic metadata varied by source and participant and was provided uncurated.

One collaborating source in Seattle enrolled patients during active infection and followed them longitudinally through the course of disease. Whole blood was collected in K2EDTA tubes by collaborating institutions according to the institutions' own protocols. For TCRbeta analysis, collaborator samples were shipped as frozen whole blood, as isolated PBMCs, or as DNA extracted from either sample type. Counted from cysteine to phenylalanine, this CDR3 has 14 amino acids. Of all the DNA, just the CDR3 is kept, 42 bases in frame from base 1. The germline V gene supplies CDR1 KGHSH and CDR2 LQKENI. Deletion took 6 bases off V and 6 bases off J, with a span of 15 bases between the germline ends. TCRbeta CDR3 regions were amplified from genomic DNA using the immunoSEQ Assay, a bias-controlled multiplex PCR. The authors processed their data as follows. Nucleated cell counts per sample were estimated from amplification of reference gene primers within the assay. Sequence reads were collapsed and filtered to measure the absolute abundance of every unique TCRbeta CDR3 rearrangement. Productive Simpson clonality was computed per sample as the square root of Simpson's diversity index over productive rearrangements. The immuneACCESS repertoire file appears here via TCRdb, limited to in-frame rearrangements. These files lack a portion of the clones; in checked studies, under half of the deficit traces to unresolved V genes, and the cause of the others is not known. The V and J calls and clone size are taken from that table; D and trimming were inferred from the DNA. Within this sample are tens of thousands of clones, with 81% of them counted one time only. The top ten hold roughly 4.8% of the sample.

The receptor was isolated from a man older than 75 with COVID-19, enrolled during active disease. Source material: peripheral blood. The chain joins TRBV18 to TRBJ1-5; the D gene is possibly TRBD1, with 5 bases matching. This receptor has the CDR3 CASSRAGQAQPQHF. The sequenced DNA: TGTGCCAGCTCGCGAGCAGGGCAGGCTCAGCCCCAGCATTTT.